This T cell receptor (beta chain) was documented in a study of blood T cell repertoires in COVID-19. CDR1 and CDR2 (germline): MNHEY, SMNVEV (reference sequence). The CDR3 sequence is 10 residues long. Trimming left V 8 bases short and J 4 bases short, with 6 bases between. Per the authors' pipeline: Estimated nucleated cell counts came from reference gene primer amplification. Clones were sequenced by immunoSEQ multiplex PCR, and TCRdb holds only the in-frame ones, with some missing. V and J calls and clone size are copied from that table; D and trimming were computed from the DNA. Altogether roughly 38,000 clones are present, about 80% being singletons, with the ten largest covering roughly 2%.

The chain couples TRBV27 to TRBJ2-7; TRBD1 is a possible D gene (5 bases). What was sequenced was peripheral blood. The TCR comes from a man aged 55 to 70 with active COVID-19. The CDR3 loop is CASGHYEQYF. For the CDR3, the DNA is TGTGCCAGCGGACATTACGAGCAGTACTTC.